Given below is one TCR beta chain in context. Its recognized antigen is unknown. Base-call qualities are not available, and no considerably larger clone is one nucleotide away. What this sample's time point label stands for: progressive disease on ibrutinib. Roughly 2.2 micrograms of genomic DNA were extracted from cryopreserved PBMCs for TCR beta library preparation. Longitudinal blood samples from CLL patients on ibrutinib monotherapy underwent high-throughput TCR beta sequencing. The patients were enrolled in a single-center, open-label phase 2 trial of ibrutinib monotherapy. V loses 7 bases, J loses 9 bases, and the germline ends lie 16 bases apart. In the germline V gene, CDR1 corresponds to WSHSY and CDR2 to SAAADI. From the cysteine through the phenylalanine, the CDR3 covers 13 amino acids. Just the 39-base CDR3 DNA is kept, in frame starting at base 1. The data were obtained in a study of cytotoxic CD8 clonotypes in ibrutinib-treated CLL (dated by TCRdb to the early 2020s). The study in broad terms: The cohort included some 14 treatment-naive and roughly 10 relapsed/refractory patients; roughly 17 were IGHV unmutated. Responses were partial in roughly 24 patients and complete in 2; after median about 70 months follow-up, roughly 15 stayed in remission and about twelve progressed. The response samples were drawn at a median of roughly eleven months into treatment, with a range of about 6 to 40 months. On average, each sample had hundreds of thousands of productive templates and approximately 85,000 productive rearrangements. Of the roughly 86 participants in the trial, approximately 26 had longitudinal samples available. Cryopreserved peripheral blood mononuclear cells were collected at three points: before therapy, at response, and at either sustained remission or disease progression. Patients were still on ibrutinib when every remission and progressive disease sample was collected. On the study overall, not on this receptor specifically: Clonality rose at ibrutinib response, remained stable during sustained remission, and dropped back toward baseline at progression. Baseline clonality exceeded that of age-matched healthy donors and correlated strongly with circulating CD8+ T-cell counts. Public clonotypes were found to be uncommon and were observed to contract or remain stable during treatment; the increase in clonality was shown to reflect expansion of private clonotypes at ibrutinib response. Sampling times were not matched between sustained-remission and progressing patients, and lymph node repertoires were not studied.

Each clonotype received, on average, roughly 9.6x coverage in deep resolution sequencing performed on a MiSeq, where the target depth lay between 1 in 1 million and 1 in 200,000 T cells. The immunoSEQ hsTCRB Kit was used to generate TCR beta libraries. The authors' pipeline ran thus. ImmunoSEQ Data Assistant and ImmunoSEQ Analyzer were used for data analysis, and V, D and J genes were assigned according to IMGT definitions. Clonality was computed as one minus normalized Shannon entropy of productive rearrangement frequencies, ranging from 0 to 1. Only overrepresented clonotypes making up at least 0.05% of each patient's repertoire were included in the public clonotype analysis. Some twelve repertoires from age-matched healthy donors, obtained from immuneACCESS, served as clonality controls. What TCRdb holds here is the immuneACCESS table cut down to in-frame rearrangements. Part of the clones is not present; checked against another copy, under half of the missing clones reflect an unresolved V gene, and the others are unexplained. V and J calls and clone size are those listed in that table; D and trimming were worked out from the DNA. A total of 160,000 or so clones appear in this sample, about 88% of them only once. The ten top clones hold around 2.7% of the sample.

The sequencing used PBMCs, collected at disease progression, from a patient treated with ibrutinib. The receptor comes from a human donor with chronic lymphocytic leukemia. The chain was built from TRBV10-2 and TRBJ2-4, with TRBD2 as a weak D call on 5 bases. The CDR3 protein is CASNGGGGVIQYF. The base sequence is TGCGCCAGCAACGGAGGCGGCGGTGTCATTCAGTACTTC.